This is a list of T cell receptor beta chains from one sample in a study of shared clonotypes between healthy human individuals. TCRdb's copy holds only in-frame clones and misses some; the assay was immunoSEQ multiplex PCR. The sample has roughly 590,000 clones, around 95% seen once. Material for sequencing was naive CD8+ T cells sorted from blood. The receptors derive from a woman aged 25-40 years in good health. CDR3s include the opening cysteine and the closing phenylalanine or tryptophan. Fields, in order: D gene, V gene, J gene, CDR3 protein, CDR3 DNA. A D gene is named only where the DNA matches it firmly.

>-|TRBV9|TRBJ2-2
CASSSRGSATGELFF
TGTGCCAGCAGCTCTAGAGGGAGTGCTACCGGGGAGCTGTTTTTT
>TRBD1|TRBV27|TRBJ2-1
CASNPGQGFYNEQFF
TGTGCCAGCAACCCGGGACAGGGGTTTTACAATGAGCAGTTCTTC
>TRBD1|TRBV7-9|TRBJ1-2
CASSLERQGKGYTF
TGTGCCAGCAGCTTAGAACGACAGGGCAAAGGCTACACCTTC
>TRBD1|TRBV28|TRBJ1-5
CASSSYEQGAGIQPQHF
TGTGCCAGCAGTTCGTACGAACAGGGGGCGGGCATTCAGCCCCAGCATTTT
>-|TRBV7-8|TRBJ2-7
CASSFRQGEQYF
TGTGCCAGCAGCTTTAGGCAGGGGGAGCAGTACTTC
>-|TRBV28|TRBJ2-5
CASSRGIQETQYF
TGTGCCAGCAGTAGAGGTATCCAAGAGACCCAGTACTTC
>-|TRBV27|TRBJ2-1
CASSLGSYNEQFF
TGTGCCAGCAGTTTAGGCTCCTACAATGAGCAGTTCTTC
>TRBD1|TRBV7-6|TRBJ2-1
CASSFGQGGSYNEQFF
TGTGCCAGCAGCTTTGGACAGGGCGGGTCCTACAATGAGCAGTTCTTC
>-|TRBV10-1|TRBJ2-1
CASSDPDSYNEQFF
TGCGCCAGCAGTGATCCCGACTCCTACAATGAGCAGTTCTTC
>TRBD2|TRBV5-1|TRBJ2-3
CASNSPVGTSGRTGTDTQYF
TGCGCCAGCAACTCCCCGGTCGGGACTAGCGGGAGGACGGGCACAGATACGCAGTATTTT
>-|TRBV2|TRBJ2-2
CASMEARAAGELFF
TGTGCCAGCATGGAGGCCAGGGCGGCCGGGGAGCTGTTTTTT
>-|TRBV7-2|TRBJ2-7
CASRDKLAVSYEQYF
TGTGCCAGCAGGGATAAACTAGCAGTATCTTACGAGCAGTACTTC
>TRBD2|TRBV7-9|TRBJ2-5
CASSETPLAGEGETQYF
TGTGCCAGCAGCGAGACCCCCCTAGCGGGAGAAGGAGAGACCCAGTACTTC
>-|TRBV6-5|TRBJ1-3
CASSYSINRGNTIYF
TGTGCCAGCAGTTACTCGATTAACAGGGGAAACACCATATATTTT
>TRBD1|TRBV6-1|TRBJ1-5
CASSEGQGYNQPQHF
TGTGCCAGCAGTGAAGGACAGGGTTACAATCAGCCCCAGCATTTT
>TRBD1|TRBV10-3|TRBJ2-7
CAISESLTGSRGYEQYF
TGTGCCATCAGTGAGTCGTTGACAGGGAGCCGGGGCTACGAGCAGTACTTC
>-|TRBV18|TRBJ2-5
CASSPPPQYMAYQETQYF
TGTGCCAGCTCACCACCCCCTCAATACATGGCGTACCAAGAGACCCAGTACTTC
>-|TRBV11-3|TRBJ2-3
CASSAGHLTDTQYF
TGTGCCAGCAGCGCCGGTCACCTCACAGATACGCAGTATTTT
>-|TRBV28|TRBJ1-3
CASSFRGSGNTIYF
TGTGCCAGCAGTTTCAGGGGCTCTGGAAACACCATATATTTT
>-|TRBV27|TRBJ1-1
CASSLQGNTEAFF
TGTGCCAGCAGTCTCCAGGGGAACACTGAAGCTTTCTTT
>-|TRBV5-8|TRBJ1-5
CASSLGTASNQPQHF
TGTGCCAGCAGCTTGGGGACAGCTAGCAATCAGCCCCAGCATTTT
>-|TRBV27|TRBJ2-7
CASSFGGEVNEQYF
TGTGCCAGCAGTTTCGGAGGGGAGGTCAACGAGCAGTACTTC
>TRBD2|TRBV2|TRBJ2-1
CASRRRGIDYNEQFF
TGTGCCAGCAGGCGGCGGGGGATCGACTACAATGAGCAGTTCTTC
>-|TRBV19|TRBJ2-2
CASSIDENRLSNTGELFF
TGTGCCAGTAGTATAGATGAGAACAGACTATCGAACACCGGGGAGCTGTTTTTT
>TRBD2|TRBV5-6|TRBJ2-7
CASSLTSEFGFGNEQYF
TGTGCCAGCAGCTTGACTAGCGAGTTCGGTTTTGGCAACGAGCAGTACTTC
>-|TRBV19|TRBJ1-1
CASSFDRLGDTEAFF
TGTGCCAGTAGTTTCGATCGCCTTGGGGACACTGAAGCTTTCTTT
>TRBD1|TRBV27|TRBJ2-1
CASSPGTGGLAEQFF
TGTGCCAGCTCACCCGGGACAGGGGGGCTCGCTGAGCAGTTCTTC
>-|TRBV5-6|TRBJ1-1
CASSHGTAKPEAFF
TGTGCCAGCAGCCACGGGACCGCCAAACCTGAAGCTTTCTTT
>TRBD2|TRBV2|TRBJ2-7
CATGLADYEQYF
TGTGCCACCGGACTAGCGGACTACGAGCAGTACTTC
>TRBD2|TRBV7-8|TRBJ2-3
CASHEGPGLAETDTQYF
TGTGCCAGCCACGAAGGTCCGGGACTAGCGGAGACAGATACGCAGTATTTT
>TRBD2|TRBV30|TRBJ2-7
CAWLPGGGYEQYF
TGTGCCTGGTTGCCGGGCGGGGGGTACGAGCAGTACTTC
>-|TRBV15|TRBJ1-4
CATSRGTGATNEKLFF
TGTGCCACCAGCAGAGGGACGGGTGCAACTAATGAAAAACTGTTTTTT
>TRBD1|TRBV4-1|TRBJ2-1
CASSPRTGGFYNEQFF
TGCGCCAGCAGTCCTCGGACAGGAGGATTCTACAATGAGCAGTTCTTC
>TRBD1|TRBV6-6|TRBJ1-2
CASSSDRVDYTF
TGTGCCAGCAGTTCCGACAGGGTGGACTACACCTTC
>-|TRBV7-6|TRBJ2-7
CASSLERSYEQYF
TGTGCCAGCAGCTTAGAACGCAGCTACGAGCAGTACTTC
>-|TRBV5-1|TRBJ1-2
CASSWTEGRDGYTF
TGCGCCAGCAGCTGGACGGAGGGGAGGGATGGCTACACCTTC
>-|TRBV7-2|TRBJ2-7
CASSLAETYEQYF
TGTGCCAGCAGCTTAGCGGAGACCTACGAGCAGTACTTC
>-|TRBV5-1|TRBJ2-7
CASSLARTGSYEQYF
TGCGCCAGCAGCTTGGCTCGGACGGGTTCCTACGAGCAGTACTTC
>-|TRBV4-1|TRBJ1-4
CASKQPLNEKLFF
TGCGCCAGCAAGCAGCCCCTAAATGAAAAACTGTTTTTT
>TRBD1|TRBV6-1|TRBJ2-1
CASSEGHGWDRARNEQFF
TGTGCCAGCAGTGAAGGGCACGGTTGGGACAGGGCGAGAAATGAGCAGTTCTTC